The 29 T cell receptor beta chains below come from one sample, sequenced in a study of cytomegalovirus exposure and HLA in healthy donors. 60 Vbeta and 13 Jbeta primers were used in PCR. The data were produced by immunoSEQ multiplex PCR, yet TCRdb's version contains in-frame clones alone and is incomplete. The repertoire holds around 150,000 clones, under 80% seen once, with around 2% in the top ten. Sequencing was done on a sample of PBMCs. These receptors originate from a female donor in good health and CMV-seronegative.

The chain uses TRBV9 and TRBJ2-2; D may be TRBD2 (7 bases). Trimming removed 4 bases from V and 0 bases from J, with 19 bases in between. This CDR3 spans 18 amino acids. CDR1 SGDLS and CDR2 YYNGEE come from the germline V gene. This CDR3 is CASSRFPGGASNTGELFF. In nucleotides, the CDR3 is TGTGCCAGCAGCAGATTTCCTGGGGGGGCCTCGAACACCGGGGAGCTGTTTTTT.

V usage is TRBV30 and J usage is TRBJ1-4; 12 nucleotides line up with TRBD1. The CDR3 consists of 15 residues. With 6 bases clipped from V and 8 bases from J, the junction kept 10 bases outside the gene matches. Looked up from germline, CDR1 is GTSNPN and CDR2 is SVGIG (reference sequence). DNA of the CDR3: TGTGCCTGCCGGGACAGGGGGCGACTGGCCGAAAAACTGTTTTTT. Protein product: CACRDRGRLAEKLFF.

This clone is medium-sized in the sample. CDR3 amino acids: CASSEEGNDSYEQYF. For the CDR3, the DNA is TGTGCCAGCAGTGAGGAGGGCAACGACTCCTACGAGCAGTACTTC. The J gene is TRBJ2-7, the V gene TRBV25-1, with D maybe TRBD2 (6 bases). The CDR3 consists of 15 residues. V lost 3 bases and J 0 bases, leaving 12 bases between the germline ends. Germline V gives CDR1 MGHDK, CDR2 SYGVNS.

The V call is TRBV6-6, the J call TRBJ1-5; D possibly corresponds to TRBD1 (6 bases). Germline assignment: CDR1 MNHNY and CDR2 SVGAGI (reference sequence). Trimming pared 8 bases from V and 0 bases from J, leaving 17 bases between. The CDR3 is made up of 16 amino acids. The CDR3 loop is CASVRDIENSNQPQHF. The CDR3 nucleotides are TGTGCCAGCGTCCGGGACATAGAGAATAGCAATCAGCCCCAGCATTTT.

The CDR3 reads CASSPAGGYTEAFF. The CDR3 bases are TGTGCCAGCTCACCGGCAGGGGGCTACACTGAAGCTTTCTTT. The gene calls are TRBV18 and TRBJ1-1, with TRBD1 matching 8 bases. Germline loops: CDR1 KGHSH, CDR2 LQKENI. The CDR3 consists of 14 residues. V was clipped by 3 bases and J by 3 bases; unmatched bases: 3.

J is TRBJ1-1 and V is TRBV7-9; D gene uncertain. Trimming shortened V by 1 base and J by 4 bases, and 13 bases separated the two germline ends. The CDR3 totals 15 residues. Per germline, CDR1 SEHNR and CDR2 FQNEAQ (reference sequence). In DNA, the CDR3 is TGTGCCAGCAGCTTAGACCGGGTACCTGGCACTGAAGCTTTCTTT. It yields the protein CASSLDRVPGTEAFF.

CDR3 coding DNA: TGTGCCAGCCTGGGACTGTATGGCTACACCTTC. It yields the protein CASLGLYGYTF. The J gene is TRBJ1-2, the V gene TRBV6-1; D may be TRBD1 (5 bases). Germline values: CDR1 MNHNS, CDR2 SASEGT. The V and J ends lost 8 bases and 5 bases respectively, with 9 bases between them. The CDR3 covers 11 residues.

This clone was counted a single time. V usage is TRBV14 and J usage is TRBJ1-2, with 8 nucleotides matching TRBD1. Germline V gene data show CDR1 as SGHDN and CDR2 as FVKESK. The CDR3 is 17 amino acids. V was clipped by 1 base and J by 4 bases; unmatched bases: 11. The CDR3 sequence: CASSQGSGGPAGYGYTF. The CDR3 DNA follows: TGTGCCAGCAGCCAAGGATCAGGGGGCCCGGCCGGCTATGGCTACACCTTC.

The gene calls are TRBV5-1 and TRBJ1-4; 7 bases align to TRBD1. This CDR3 spans 14 amino acids. From germline, CDR1 is SGHRS and CDR2 YFSETQ. With 1 base clipped from V and 8 bases from J, the junction kept 5 bases outside the gene matches. This chain's CDR3 is CASSLRQGQEKLFF. The CDR3, as DNA: TGCGCCAGCAGCTTGAGACAGGGCCAGGAAAAACTGTTTTTT.

V usage is TRBV6-1 and J usage is TRBJ2-2, with unresolved D. This CDR3 is built from 14 residues. Germline-derived CDR1 and CDR2 are MNHNS and SASEGT. V dropped 2 bases and J dropped 4 bases, with 8 bases sitting between them. As DNA, the CDR3 is TGTGCCAGCAGTGAAAGTCCTACCACCGGGGAGCTGTTTTTT. It translates to CASSESPTTGELFF.

In the case of this clone: A read error may account for a junction end that differs from germline. The sample holds other DNA sequences that translate to the same CDR3. CDR3 loop: CASSMGAYTEAFF. CDR3 DNA sequence: TGCGCCAGTAGTATGGGGGCGTACACTGAAGCTTTCTTT. The V call is TRBV19, the J call TRBJ1-1; D possibly corresponds to TRBD1 (6 bases). The CDR3 runs to 13 residues. The germline CDR1 and CDR2 sequences are LNHDA and SQIVND (reference sequence).

The chain uses TRBV5-6 and TRBJ1-1; no clear D gene. Trimming removed 2 bases at V and 6 bases at J, with 5 bases between. The CDR3 runs 11 residues. Germline V lookup: CDR1 SGHDT, CDR2 YYEEEE. The CDR3 DNA reads as TGTGCCAGCAGCTTTTCGGCTGAAGCTTTCTTT. As protein: CASSFSAEAFF.

This chain links TRBV30 with TRBJ1-5, with a possible D match to TRBD1 (6 bases). V was pared by 5 bases and J by 2 bases, with 10 bases between. Germline values: CDR1 GTSNPN, CDR2 SVGIG (reference sequence). CDR3 length equals 13 residues. The CDR3 sequence is CAWDYRGNQPQHF. The DNA of the CDR3 is TGTGCCTGGGACTACAGGGGCAATCAGCCCCAGCATTTT.

The chain uses TRBV19 and TRBJ1-2, with TRBD1 matching over 7 bases. Looked up from germline, CDR1 is LNHDA and CDR2 is SQIVND (reference sequence). The length of the CDR3 is 13 residues. V shed 3 bases, J shed 8 bases, and the junction held 6 bases outside the gene matches. The CDR3 DNA is TGTGCCAGTAGTATCATGAGGGGGCAAGGCTACACCTTC. This codes for CASSIMRGQGYTF.

V and J are TRBV30 and TRBJ2-5; a possible D gene is TRBD1 (5 bases). CDR3 size: 16 residues. Germline V gene lookup returns CDR1 GTSNPN and CDR2 SVGIG (reference sequence). V was clipped by 3 bases and J by 4 bases, with 21 bases between them. CDR3 residues: CAWSEGELLSIETQYF. CDR3 in DNA: TGTGCCTGGAGCGAAGGGGAACTACTCTCCATAGAGACCCAGTACTTC.

The chain couples TRBV7-9 to TRBJ1-5, with a possible D match to TRBD1 (5 bases). The germline CDR1 and CDR2 sequences are SEHNR and FQNEAQ (reference sequence). This CDR3 has 13 residues. Trimming stripped 1 base from V and 5 bases from J, with 6 bases between. The CDR3 coding sequence is TGTGCCAGCAGCTTAGGGGGCGATCAGCCCCAGCATTTT. Translating it yields CASSLGGDQPQHF.

This CDR3 is CASSLVAASTDTQYF. CDR3 sequence (DNA): TGTGCCAGCAGCTTAGTGGCGGCCAGCACAGATACGCAGTATTTT. The chain couples TRBV11-3 to TRBJ2-3; D remains ambiguous. Trimming stripped 1 base from V and 0 bases from J, with 8 bases between. The CDR3 sequence is 15 residues long. Per the germline V gene, CDR1 is SGHNT and CDR2 is YENEEA.

The CDR3 is CAWRVESEGVPQYF. In DNA, the CDR3 is TGTGCCTGGAGGGTTGAATCTGAGGGGGTGCCGCAGTATTTT. J is TRBJ2-3 and V is TRBV30; D is perhaps TRBD1 (6 bases). The V end lost 3 bases, the J end lost 10 bases, and 20 bases lay between the germline ends. The CDR3 has 14 residues. Germline CDR1 reads GTSNPN; CDR2 reads SVGIG (reference sequence).

The chain is built from TRBV7-8 and TRBJ2-7, with 14 positions matching TRBD2. CDR1 is SGHVS and CDR2 is FQNEAQ in the germline V gene. V shed 5 bases and J 10 bases; nucleotides not matched to a gene: 16. The CDR3 has 17 residues. The CDR3 DNA is TGTGCCAGCAGCATTATGGGGGGAGGCGGGACTAGCGGGAGACAGTACTTC. Its protein is CASSIMGGGGTSGRQYF.

The chain links TRBV5-1 to TRBJ2-2; tentatively, D is TRBD2 (5 bases). The ends were cut back, 0 bases at V and 3 bases at J, with 6 bases in the middle. The CDR3 consists of 14 residues. Germline assignment: CDR1 SGHRS and CDR2 YFSETQ. The CDR3 here is CASSLDGDTGELFF. The CDR3 DNA reads TGCGCCAGCAGCTTGGACGGGGACACCGGGGAGCTGTTTTTT.

V usage is TRBV30 and J usage is TRBJ1-2; D may be TRBD1 (5 bases). CDR1 is GTSNPN, CDR2 SVGIG, per germline (reference sequence). The CDR3 runs to 13 residues. The V end lost 7 bases, the J end lost 1 base, and 13 bases lay between the germline ends. CDR3 loop: CASMGRRNYGYTF. CDR3 nucleotide sequence: TGTGCCTCGATGGGGCGACGTAACTATGGCTACACCTTC.

The J gene is TRBJ2-7, the V gene TRBV27; 11 bases align to TRBD2. CDR1 and CDR2 (germline): MNHEY, SMNVEV (reference sequence). V lost 2 bases, J lost 1 base, and 4 bases stayed unmatched. The CDR3 is 16 amino acids. CDR3 loop: CASSLAGTSGSYEQYF. The CDR3, as DNA: TGTGCCAGCAGTTTAGCCGGGACTAGCGGTTCCTACGAGCAGTACTTC.

This clone was seen more than once but under ten times. The chain recombines TRBV5-4 with TRBJ2-7; 7 nucleotides line up with TRBD1. The CDR3 is 14 amino acids. CDR1 and CDR2 (germline): SGHNT, YYREEE (reference sequence). The V gene end was trimmed by 3 bases and the J gene end by 2 bases; junction bases not matched to a gene: 5. CDR3 sequence reads: CASSWRTGAYEQYF. The CDR3 nucleotides are TGTGCCAGCAGCTGGAGGACAGGCGCCTACGAGCAGTACTTC.

CDR3 in amino acids: CASSPGTDYGYTF. Written as DNA, the CDR3 is TGTGCCAGCTCACCGGGGACAGATTATGGCTACACCTTC. The chain is built from TRBV18 and TRBJ1-2, with TRBD1 matching over 7 bases. The CDR3 loop spans 13 amino acids. Germline CDR1 reads KGHSH; CDR2 reads LQKENI. The V gene end was trimmed by 3 bases and the J gene end by 5 bases; junction bases not matched to a gene: 3.

V gene TRBV5-5 combines with J gene TRBJ2-7; possible D gene TRBD1, 5 bases. CDR1 and CDR2 from the germline V gene are SGHKS and YYEKEE (reference sequence). The germline V and J ends were trimmed by 0 bases and 0 bases, with 10 bases remaining between them. There are 15 residues in the CDR3. The chain's CDR3 is CASSLETGNSYEQYF. The DNA for the CDR3 is TGTGCCAGCAGCTTGGAAACAGGAAACTCCTACGAGCAGTACTTC.

The rearrangement links TRBV7-2 to TRBJ2-1; 7 bases fit TRBD2. The germline V gene has CDR1 SGHTA and CDR2 FQGNSA. Trimming cost V 1 base and J 9 bases; bases outside gene matches: 9. The CDR3 loop spans 15 amino acids. For the CDR3, the DNA is TGTGCCAGCAGCTTAGGGGCGGGAGCCGCCCGTGAGCAGTTCTTC. Translating gives CASSLGAGAAREQFF.

The sample holds a few counts of this clone. The chain carries TRBV5-4 and TRBJ1-4; no reliable D call. The ends were cut back, 0 bases at V and 4 bases at J, with 7 bases in the middle. CDR1 SGHNT and CDR2 YYREEE come from the germline V gene (reference sequence). This CDR3 has 14 residues. The CDR3 DNA is TGTGCCAGCAGCTTGGATCAGTATAATGAAAAACTGTTTTTT. Translation gives CASSLDQYNEKLFF. Drawing the rest from reference TRBV5-4 and TRBJ1-4, the complete variable domain is ETGVTQSPTHLIKTRGQQVTLRCSSQSGHNTVSWYQQALGQGPQFIFQYYREEENGRGNFPPRFSGLQFPNYSSELNVNALELDDSALYLCASSLDQYNEKLFFGSGTQLSVL.

This clone was counted once. This CDR3 reads CASSLGQGRKYEQYF. CDR3 DNA sequence: TGTGCCAGCAGCCTTGGACAGGGACGGAAGTACGAGCAGTACTTC. The rearrangement links TRBV11-1 to TRBJ2-7; the match to TRBD1 covers 8 bases. CDR3 length: 15 amino acids. Germline CDR1 SGHAT, CDR2 FQDESV (reference sequence). After removal of 5 bases from V and 4 bases from J, the junction contained 10 bases not matched to a gene.

This chain links TRBV27 with TRBJ2-7, with D maybe TRBD2 (6 bases). The CDR3 consists of 12 residues. The germline V gene has CDR1 MNHEY and CDR2 SMNVEV (reference sequence). Trimming took 4 bases from V and 7 from J, leaving 11 bases between them. The CDR3 here is CASSYPGREQYF. CDR3 coding DNA: TGTGCCAGCAGTTATCCCGGGAGAGAGCAGTACTTC.